These T cell receptor beta chains were read from a single sample in a study of a mutant IDH1 vaccine in newly diagnosed glioma. Their antigens remain unidentified. Generated by immunoSEQ multiplex PCR, the TCRdb table keeps only in-frame clones and is missing some. Of roughly 30,000 clones listed, roughly 80% are singletons. Sequencing used PBMCs, obtained from a glioma patient whose treatment included an IDH1 peptide vaccine. These receptors were obtained from a woman aged 25 to 45 with glioma. The CDR3 runs from the conserved cysteine through the conserved F or W. The D gene is left open where the match is weak. Rows give clone size only sometimes, using once, few, many, or a class for an expanded clone.

CASSFRERNNQPQHF,TGTGCCAGCAGTTTTAGGGAGCGCAACAATCAGCCCCAGCATTTT,TRBJ1-5,TRBV28,.,.
CASAQGRGPQETQYF,TGTGCCAGCGCCCAAGGGAGGGGCCCCCAAGAGACCCAGTACTTC,TRBJ2-5,TRBV18,TRBD2,.
CASSLGRGLYGYTF,TGTGCCAGCAGCTTAGGCAGGGGGCTCTATGGCTACACCTTC,TRBJ1-2,TRBV7-2,TRBD1,.
CASLGLAGGNEQFF,TGTGCCAGCCTGGGACTAGCGGGGGGGAATGAGCAGTTCTTC,TRBJ2-1,TRBV2,TRBD2,.
CASTPGLYNSPLHF,TGTGCCAGCACCCCGGGCCTTTATAATTCACCCCTCCACTTT,TRBJ1-6,TRBV6-5,.,.
CASSLGVGGNIQYF,TGCGCCAGCAGCTTGGGGGTAGGCGGAAACATTCAGTACTTC,TRBJ2-4,TRBV5-1,.,.
CASSLWGPNSPLHF,TGTGCCAGCAGCTTATGGGGGCCTAATTCACCCCTCCACTTT,TRBJ1-6,TRBV5-4,.,.
CASCTLRGNYEQYF,TGTGCCAGCTGTACGCTACGGGGTAACTACGAGCAGTACTTC,TRBJ2-7,TRBV2,.,.
CASSPGTGNQPQHF,TGTGCCAGCTCACCAGGGACAGGTAATCAGCCCCAGCATTTT,TRBJ1-5,TRBV18,TRBD1,medium-sized
CASSLGAESNTGELFF,TGTGCCAGCAGCTTGGGGGCTGAATCGAACACCGGGGAGCTGTTTTTT,TRBJ2-2,TRBV5-4,.,.
CASSQGDWMNTEAFF,TGTGCCAGCAGCCAAGGGGACTGGATGAACACTGAAGCTTTCTTT,TRBJ1-1,TRBV4-2,.,.
CASSVGGPMNTEAFF,TGTGCCAGCAGCGTAGGCGGACCGATGAACACTGAAGCTTTCTTT,TRBJ1-1,TRBV9,.,once
CAISVGAEQPQHF,TGTGCCATCAGTGTGGGGGCTGAACAGCCCCAGCATTTT,TRBJ1-5,TRBV10-3,.,.
CASSASGTLYTEAFF,TGTGCCAGCAGTGCCTCCGGGACACTTTACACTGAAGCTTTCTTT,TRBJ1-1,TRBV6-1,.,.
CASSPTSAAGETQYF,TGTGCCAGCAGCCCCACTTCAGCGGCTGGGGAGACCCAGTACTTC,TRBJ2-5,TRBV7-7,.,.
CASSSGQLKIHTEAFF,TGTGCCAGCAGCTCCGGACAGTTAAAAATACACACTGAAGCTTTCTTT,TRBJ1-1,TRBV14,.,.
CAWTGQGNEQFF,TGTGCCTGGACAGGCCAGGGGAATGAGCAGTTCTTC,TRBJ2-1,TRBV30,.,.
CASRSGLSQDTQYF,TGTGCCAGCAGGTCGGGCCTGTCACAAGATACGCAGTATTTT,TRBJ2-3,TRBV7-9,.,.
CSVGEGRGLGYGYTF,TGCAGCGTTGGAGAAGGGAGGGGTTTGGGCTATGGCTACACCTTC,TRBJ1-2,TRBV29-1,.,.
CASCCPSSGDSYEQYF,TGTGCCAGCTGTTGCCCGTCAAGCGGGGACTCCTACGAGCAGTACTTC,TRBJ2-7,TRBV2,TRBD2,medium-sized
CASGASSGQGARQYF,TGTGCTAGTGGTGCCTCCTCGGGACAGGGAGCGCGGCAGTACTTC,TRBJ2-7,TRBV12-5,TRBD1,.
CASSSTRGGEAFF,TGTGCCAGCAGCTCCACCCGTGGCGGTGAAGCTTTCTTT,TRBJ1-1,TRBV5-4,.,.
CASTQGAGGNQPQHF,TGTGCCAGCACCCAGGGGGCCGGTGGCAATCAGCCCCAGCATTTT,TRBJ1-5,TRBV2,TRBD1,.
CASSQRSGTSGGAMRELFF,TGTGCCAGCAGCCAGCGATCCGGGACTAGCGGGGGAGCTATGAGGGAGCTGTTTTTT,TRBJ2-2,TRBV14,TRBD2,.
CASSTTGSIYEQYF,TGTGCCAGCAGTACGACAGGGAGTATTTACGAGCAGTACTTC,TRBJ2-7,TRBV2,TRBD1,.
CASSSGLAAYTGELFF,TGTGCCAGCAGCTCCGGACTAGCTGCTTACACCGGGGAGCTGTTTTTT,TRBJ2-2,TRBV5-5,TRBD2,.
CASSLSGRAFF,TGTGCCAGCAGCTTATCGGGGCGGGCTTTCTTT,TRBJ1-1,TRBV7-2,.,few
CASSQVRTLRDEQFF,TGTGCCAGCAGCCAAGTAAGGACCTTACGGGATGAGCAGTTCTTC,TRBJ2-1,TRBV14,.,.
CASTLGGGLPPYEQYF,TGTGCCAGCACTCTGGGAGGGGGGCTACCTCCCTACGAGCAGTACTTC,TRBJ2-7,TRBV2,.,.
CASEGRHTEAFF,TGTGCCAGCGAGGGGAGGCACACTGAAGCTTTCTTT,TRBJ1-1,TRBV19,.,.
CASSVYSGSNTEAFF,TGTGCCAGCAGCGTTTACTCCGGCTCGAACACTGAAGCTTTCTTT,TRBJ1-1,TRBV9,.,.
CASSIGGITDTQYF,TGTGCCAGTAGTATAGGGGGGATCACAGATACGCAGTATTTT,TRBJ2-3,TRBV19,.,once
CAEQGASSYNEQFF,TGTGCCGAACAGGGGGCGAGCTCCTACAATGAGCAGTTCTTC,TRBJ2-1,TRBV6-5,TRBD1,.
CASSATGQGYEQYF,TGTGCCAGCAGCGCTACAGGGCAGGGCTACGAGCAGTACTTC,TRBJ2-7,TRBV9,.,once
CATKEIAVVDIQYF,TGTGCCACCAAAGAGATAGCGGTAGTTGACATTCAGTACTTC,TRBJ2-4,TRBV7-2,.,.
CASTAGVDTEAFF,TGTGCCAGCACGGCAGGGGTGGACACTGAAGCTTTCTTT,TRBJ1-1,TRBV6-5,.,few
CASKDRPNTEAFF,TGCGCCAGTAAAGACAGGCCGAACACTGAAGCTTTCTTT,TRBJ1-1,TRBV5-1,.,.
CASRPGTVGTDTQYF,TGTGCCAGTAGACCCGGGACAGTGGGCACAGATACGCAGTATTTT,TRBJ2-3,TRBV19,TRBD1,.
CASGPTGNYGYTF,TGCGCCAGCGGACCGACAGGGAACTATGGCTACACCTTC,TRBJ1-2,TRBV4-3,TRBD1,few
CASSLSPPRHYEQYF,TGTGCCAGCAGCTTGTCCCCTCCGCGCCACTACGAGCAGTACTTC,TRBJ2-7,TRBV5-6,.,.
CASSQVGSTRDGYTF,TGCGCCAGCAGCCAAGTGGGGTCAACTAGGGATGGCTACACCTTC,TRBJ1-2,TRBV4-1,.,.
CASSDGGLAVETQYF,TGTGCCAGCAGTGACGGAGGGCTAGCGGTGGAGACCCAGTACTTC,TRBJ2-5,TRBV6-1,TRBD2,.
CASSGPTGYGYTF,TGCGCCAGCAGCGGGCCGACGGGCTATGGCTACACCTTC,TRBJ1-2,TRBV5-1,.,.
CASSRTTGTSNQPQHF,TGCGCCAGCAGCCGCACCACCGGGACATCAAATCAGCCCCAGCATTTT,TRBJ1-5,TRBV4-1,.,once
CASSRSGVLSYEQYF,TGTGCCAGCAGCCGTAGCGGGGTTTTATCCTACGAGCAGTACTTC,TRBJ2-7,TRBV5-4,TRBD2,.
CASSVRGDRGNGYTF,TGCGCCAGCAGCGTGAGGGGGGACAGGGGTAATGGCTACACCTTC,TRBJ1-2,TRBV5-1,TRBD1,.
CASSEHAGTGAYEQYF,TGTGCCAGCAGTGAACACGCCGGGACAGGGGCCTACGAGCAGTACTTC,TRBJ2-7,TRBV6-1,TRBD1,.
CASSLHGAPPNEKLFF,TGTGCCAGCAGCTTGCACGGGGCGCCGCCTAATGAAAAACTGTTTTTT,TRBJ1-4,TRBV5-6,.,.
CASSRWTGTEAFF,TGCGCCAGCAGCCGTTGGACAGGCACTGAAGCTTTCTTT,TRBJ1-1,TRBV5-1,TRBD1,.
CASSSRQGMAYEQYF,TGTGCCAGCAGCTCCCGACAAGGGATGGCCTACGAGCAGTACTTC,TRBJ2-7,TRBV11-2,.,once
CASSLARGLYAGELFF,TGTGCCAGCAGCTTGGCCCGCGGCCTTTACGCCGGGGAGCTGTTTTTT,TRBJ2-2,TRBV5-6,.,.
CASSSGRLSRSTEAFF,TGTGCCAGCAGCTCCGGACGGCTTAGCAGGAGCACTGAAGCTTTCTTT,TRBJ1-1,TRBV5-8,.,.
CASSQPTGRNSEQYF,TGTGCCAGCTCACAACCGACAGGGCGGAATAGCGAGCAGTACTTC,TRBJ2-7,TRBV18,TRBD1,.
CASSFGSGYTGELFF,TGCGCCAGCAGCTTCGGTTCAGGGTACACCGGGGAGCTGTTTTTT,TRBJ2-2,TRBV5-1,.,.
CASGRTGVSYEQYF,TGCGCCAGCGGCCGGACAGGGGTATCCTACGAGCAGTACTTC,TRBJ2-7,TRBV10-2,TRBD1,few
CASSEAWTEYYGYTF,TGTGCCAGCAGTGAAGCGTGGACAGAGTACTATGGCTACACCTTC,TRBJ1-2,TRBV2,.,.
CASSQAHRESKLFF,TGCGCCAGCAGCCAAGCCCACAGGGAATCAAAACTGTTTTTT,TRBJ1-4,TRBV4-3,.,.